These 3 T cell receptor beta chains came from one sample sequenced in a study of T-cell reconstitution after alpha-beta-depleted transplantation in children. Unique molecular identifiers featured in how the TCRbeta library was prepared. TCRdb reanalysed the PCR reads using MiXCR and keeps one entry per CDR3 protein. The data show under 350,000 distinct CDR3 sequences, 9.9% seen once. Sample: PBMCs from the stem cell graft donor, taken from the stem cell graft. Receptors originate from a human donor who donated a stem cell graft to a child with SCID.

V gene TRBV18 combines with J gene TRBJ2-3; no definite D call. V lost 3 bases to trimming and J lost 4 bases, with 14 bases between them. The germline CDR1 and CDR2 sequences are KGHSH and LQKENI. The CDR3 is made up of 15 amino acids. The CDR3, as DNA: TGTGCCAGCTCACCGGCAGGCTCTAGGTCAGATACGCAGTATTTT. Its translation is CASSPAGSRSDTQYF.

CDR3 DNA: TGTGCCAGCAGCTCGGACAGACAAGAGACCCAGTACTTC. This codes for CASSSDRQETQYF. The genes are TRBV7-3 and TRBJ2-5; D might be TRBD1 (6 bases). CDR1 and CDR2 from the germline V gene are SGHTA and FQGTGA. This CDR3 has 13 residues. V lost 4 bases, J lost 2 bases, and 8 bases lay in between.

The chain recombines TRBV7-8 with TRBJ2-5; D might be TRBD1 or TRBD2, each matching 5 bases. This CDR3 is built from 15 residues. Germline V gives CDR1 SGHVS, CDR2 FQNEAQ. V dropped 6 bases and J dropped 1 base, with 15 bases sitting between them. The CDR3 here is CASRPFRDGQETQYF. In DNA, the CDR3 is TGTGCCAGCAGGCCCTTCCGGGACGGCCAAGAGACCCAGTACTTC.